This T cell receptor beta chain was recorded in a study of technical replicates of blood from a few donors. This CDR3 is 13 amino acids long. CDR1 MNHEY and CDR2 SVGAGI come from the germline V gene. V gave up 6 bases and J gave up 3 bases, with 9 bases separating them. Measured with immunoSEQ multiplex PCR; TCRdb has only the in-frame clones, and not every one. This table holds more than 75,000 clones, around 92% found once. The chain recombines TRBV6-5 with TRBJ2-1; tentatively, D is TRBD2 (5 bases). Input material: T cells isolated from PBMCs. This clonotype was obtained from a human donor in good health. The CDR3 protein is CASRERVYNEQFF. DNA of the CDR3: TGTGCCAGCAGAGAGAGGGTCTACAATGAGCAGTTCTTC.